Reported below is one T cell receptor (beta chain). The CDR3 sequence is 17 residues long. Trimming shortened V by 4 bases and J by 0 bases, and 17 bases separated the two germline ends. Germline V gives CDR1 SGHRS, CDR2 YFSETQ. Libraries were prepared by immunoSEQ multiplex PCR; TCRdb keeps only in-frame clonotypes and omits some of them. Here the sample spans roughly 160,000 clones, about 91% being singletons. The data are from a study of control samples from healthy donors and cancer patients. The chain carries TRBV5-1 and TRBJ1-5, with D possibly TRBD1 on 5 matching bases. The sequenced sample was blood. This sequence was found in a woman in her twenties or thirties in good health. The CDR3 spells CASSQWDGPYSNQPQHF. In nucleotides, the CDR3 is TGCGCCAGCAGCCAATGGGACGGACCTTATAGCAATCAGCCCCAGCATTTT.